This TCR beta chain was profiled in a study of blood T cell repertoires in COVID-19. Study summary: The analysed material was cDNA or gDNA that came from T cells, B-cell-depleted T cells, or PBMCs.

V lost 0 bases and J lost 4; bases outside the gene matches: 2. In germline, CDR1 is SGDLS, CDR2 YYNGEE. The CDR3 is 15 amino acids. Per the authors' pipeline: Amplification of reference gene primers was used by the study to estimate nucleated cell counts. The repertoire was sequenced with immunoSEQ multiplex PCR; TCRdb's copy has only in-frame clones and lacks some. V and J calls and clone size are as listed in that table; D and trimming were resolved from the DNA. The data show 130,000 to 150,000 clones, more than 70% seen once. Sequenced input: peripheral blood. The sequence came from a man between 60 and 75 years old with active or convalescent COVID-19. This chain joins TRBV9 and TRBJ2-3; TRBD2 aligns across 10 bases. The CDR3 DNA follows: TGTGCCAGCAGCGTAGCAGGGACTAGCGCAGATACGCAGTATTTT. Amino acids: CASSVAGTSADTQYF.